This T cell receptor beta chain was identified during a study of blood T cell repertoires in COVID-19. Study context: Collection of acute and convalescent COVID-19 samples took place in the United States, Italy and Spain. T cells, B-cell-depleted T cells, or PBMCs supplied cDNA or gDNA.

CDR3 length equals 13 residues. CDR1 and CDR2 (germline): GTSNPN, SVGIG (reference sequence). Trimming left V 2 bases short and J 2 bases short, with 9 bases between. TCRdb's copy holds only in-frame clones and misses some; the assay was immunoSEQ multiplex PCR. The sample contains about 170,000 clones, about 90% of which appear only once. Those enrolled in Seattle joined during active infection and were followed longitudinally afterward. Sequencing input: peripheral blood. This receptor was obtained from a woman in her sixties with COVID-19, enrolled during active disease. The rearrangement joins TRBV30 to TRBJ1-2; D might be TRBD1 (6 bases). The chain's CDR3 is CAWSSGTNYGYTF. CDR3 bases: TGTGCCTGGAGTTCCGGGACAAACTATGGCTACACCTTC.